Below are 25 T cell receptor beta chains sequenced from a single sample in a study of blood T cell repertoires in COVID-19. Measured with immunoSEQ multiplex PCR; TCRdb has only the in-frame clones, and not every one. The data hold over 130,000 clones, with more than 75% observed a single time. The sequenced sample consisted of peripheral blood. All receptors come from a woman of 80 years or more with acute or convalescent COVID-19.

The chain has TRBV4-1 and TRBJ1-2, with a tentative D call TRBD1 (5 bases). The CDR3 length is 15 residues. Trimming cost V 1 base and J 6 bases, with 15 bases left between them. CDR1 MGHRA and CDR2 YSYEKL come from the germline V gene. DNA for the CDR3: TGCGCCAGCAGCCAAGGATACGGAGGGGTGAATGGCTACACCTTC. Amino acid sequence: CASSQGYGGVNGYTF.

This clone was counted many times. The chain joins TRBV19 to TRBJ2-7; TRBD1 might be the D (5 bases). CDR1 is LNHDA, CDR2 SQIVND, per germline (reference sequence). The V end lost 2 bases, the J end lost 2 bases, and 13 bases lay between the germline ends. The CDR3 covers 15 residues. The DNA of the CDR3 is TGTGCCAGTAGTATACGTTCAGGGAACCCCTACGAGCAGTACTTC. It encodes CASSIRSGNPYEQYF. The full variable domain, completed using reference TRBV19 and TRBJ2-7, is DGGITQSPKYLFRKEGQNVTLSCEQNLNHDAMYWYRQDPGQGLRLIYYSQIVNDFQKGDIAEGYSVSREKKESFPLTVTSAQKNPTAFYLCASSIRSGNPYEQYFGPGTRLTVT.

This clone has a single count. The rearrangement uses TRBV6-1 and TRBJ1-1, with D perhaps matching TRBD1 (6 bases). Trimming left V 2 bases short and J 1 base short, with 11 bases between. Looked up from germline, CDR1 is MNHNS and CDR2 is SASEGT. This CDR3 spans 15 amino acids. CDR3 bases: TGTGCCAGCAGTGAAACTTGGACAGCGAACACTGAAGCTTTCTTT. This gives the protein CASSETWTANTEAFF.

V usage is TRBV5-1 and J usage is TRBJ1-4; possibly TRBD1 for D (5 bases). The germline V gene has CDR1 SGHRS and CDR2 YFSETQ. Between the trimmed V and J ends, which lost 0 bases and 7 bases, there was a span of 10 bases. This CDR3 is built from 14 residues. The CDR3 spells CASSLGAQGEKLFF. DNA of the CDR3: TGCGCCAGCAGCTTGGGGGCGCAGGGTGAAAAACTGTTTTTT.

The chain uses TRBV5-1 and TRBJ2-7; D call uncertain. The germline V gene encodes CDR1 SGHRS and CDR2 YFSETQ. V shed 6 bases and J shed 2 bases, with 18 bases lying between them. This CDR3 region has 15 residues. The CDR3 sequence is CASNLGPLPTYEQYF. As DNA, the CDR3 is TGCGCCAGCAACCTCGGTCCCCTACCGACCTACGAGCAGTACTTC.

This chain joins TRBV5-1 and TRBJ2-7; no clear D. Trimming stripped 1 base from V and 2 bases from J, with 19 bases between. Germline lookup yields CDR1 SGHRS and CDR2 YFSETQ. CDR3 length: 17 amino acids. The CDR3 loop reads CASSLKAFTLGTYEQYF. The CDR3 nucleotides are TGCGCCAGCAGCTTGAAGGCGTTTACCCTGGGCACCTACGAGCAGTACTTC. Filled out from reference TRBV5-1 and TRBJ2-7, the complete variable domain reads KAGVTQTPRYLIKTRGQQVTLSCSPISGHRSVSWYQQTPGQGLQFLFEYFSETQRNKGNFPGRFSGRQFSNSRSEMNVSTLELGDSALYLCASSLKAFTLGTYEQYFGPGTRLTVT.

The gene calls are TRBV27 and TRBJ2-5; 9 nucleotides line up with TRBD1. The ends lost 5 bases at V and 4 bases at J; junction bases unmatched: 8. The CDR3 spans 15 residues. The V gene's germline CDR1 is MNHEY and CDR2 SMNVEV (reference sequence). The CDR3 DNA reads TGTGCCAGCAGTCTCGGACAGGGGTGGGGAGAGACCCAGTACTTC. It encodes CASSLGQGWGETQYF.

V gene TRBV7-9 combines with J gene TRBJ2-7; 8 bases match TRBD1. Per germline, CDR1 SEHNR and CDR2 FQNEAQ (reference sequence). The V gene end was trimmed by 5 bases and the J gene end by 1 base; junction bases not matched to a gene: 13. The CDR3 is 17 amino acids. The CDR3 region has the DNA TGTGCCAGCAGCCCTACGGTAGCCAGGGGGCTTTCCTACGAGCAGTACTTC. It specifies CASSPTVARGLSYEQYF.

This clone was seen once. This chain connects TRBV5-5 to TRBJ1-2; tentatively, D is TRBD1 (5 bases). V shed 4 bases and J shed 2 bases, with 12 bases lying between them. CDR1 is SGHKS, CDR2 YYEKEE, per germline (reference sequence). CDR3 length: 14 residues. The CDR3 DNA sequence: TGTGCCAGCAGCGGGACTCCCGGAAACTATGGCTACACCTTC. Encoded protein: CASSGTPGNYGYTF. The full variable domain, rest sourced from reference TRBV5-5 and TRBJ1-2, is DAGVTQSPTHLIKTRGQQVTLRCSPISGHKSVSWYQQVLGQGPQFIFQYYEKEERGRGNFPDRFSARQFPNYSSELNVNALLLGDSALYLCASSGTPGNYGYTFGSGTRLTVV.

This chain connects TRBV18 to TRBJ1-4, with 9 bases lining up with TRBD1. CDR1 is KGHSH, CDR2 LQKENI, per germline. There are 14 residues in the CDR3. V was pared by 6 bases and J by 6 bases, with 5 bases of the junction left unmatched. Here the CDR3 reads CASSLGTGHEKLFF. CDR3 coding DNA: TGTGCCAGCTCCCTCGGGACAGGGCATGAAAAACTGTTTTTT.

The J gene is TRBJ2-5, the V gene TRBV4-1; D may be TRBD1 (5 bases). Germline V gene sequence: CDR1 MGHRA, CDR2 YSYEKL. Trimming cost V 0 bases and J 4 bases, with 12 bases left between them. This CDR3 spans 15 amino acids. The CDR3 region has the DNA TGCGCCAGCAGCCAAGAGACAGTTGTGGGAGAGACCCAGTACTTC. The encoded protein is CASSQETVVGETQYF.

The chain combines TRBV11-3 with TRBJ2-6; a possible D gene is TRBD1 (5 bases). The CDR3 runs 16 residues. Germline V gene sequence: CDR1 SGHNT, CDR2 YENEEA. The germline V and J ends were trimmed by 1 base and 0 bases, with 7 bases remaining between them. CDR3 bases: TGTGCCAGCAGCTTAGGGGGCAGCTCTGGGGCCAACGTCCTGACTTTC. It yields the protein CASSLGGSSGANVLTF.

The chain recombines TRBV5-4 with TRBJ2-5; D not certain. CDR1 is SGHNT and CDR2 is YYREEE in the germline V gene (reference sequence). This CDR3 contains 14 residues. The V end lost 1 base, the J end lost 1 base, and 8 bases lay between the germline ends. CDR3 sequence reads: CASSLFLRQETQYF. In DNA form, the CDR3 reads TGTGCCAGCAGCTTGTTTCTCCGCCAAGAGACCCAGTACTTC.

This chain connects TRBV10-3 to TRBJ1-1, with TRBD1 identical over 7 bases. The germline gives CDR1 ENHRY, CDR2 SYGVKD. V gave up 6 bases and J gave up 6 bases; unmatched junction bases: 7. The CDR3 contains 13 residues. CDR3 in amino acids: CAISPTGLAEAFF. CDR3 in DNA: TGTGCCATCAGCCCGACAGGGTTGGCTGAAGCTTTCTTT.

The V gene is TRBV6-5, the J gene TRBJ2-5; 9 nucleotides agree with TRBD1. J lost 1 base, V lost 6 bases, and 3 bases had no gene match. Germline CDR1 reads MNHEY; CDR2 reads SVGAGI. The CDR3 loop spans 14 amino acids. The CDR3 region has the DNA TGTGCCAGCAGACAGGGGGCCGGCCAAGAGACCCAGTACTTC. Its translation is CASRQGAGQETQYF.

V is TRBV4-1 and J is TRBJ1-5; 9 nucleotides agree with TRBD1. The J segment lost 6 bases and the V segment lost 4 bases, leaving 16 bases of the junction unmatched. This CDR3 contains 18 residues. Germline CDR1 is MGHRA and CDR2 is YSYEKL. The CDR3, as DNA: TGCGCCAGCAGCCGACGAGATCCTACAGGGGGCCGGGGTCAGCCCCAGCATTTT. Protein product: CASSRRDPTGGRGQPQHF.

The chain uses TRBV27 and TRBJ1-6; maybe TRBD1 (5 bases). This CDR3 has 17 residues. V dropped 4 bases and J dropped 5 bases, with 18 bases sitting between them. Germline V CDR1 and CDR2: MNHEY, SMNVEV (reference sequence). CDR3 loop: CASSSNEKGRHNSPLHF. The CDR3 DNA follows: TGTGCCAGCAGTTCAAACGAGAAGGGGCGGCATAATTCACCCCTCCACTTT.

CDR3: CASRSGATNEKLFF. CDR3 coding DNA: TGTGCCAGCAGGTCAGGGGCGACTAATGAAAAACTGTTTTTT. V usage is TRBV28 and J usage is TRBJ1-4, with a weak D call TRBD1 (6 bases). CDR1 is MDHEN, CDR2 SYDVKM, per germline. Between the trimmed V and J ends, which lost 6 bases and 2 bases, there was a span of 10 bases. The length of the CDR3 is 14 residues.

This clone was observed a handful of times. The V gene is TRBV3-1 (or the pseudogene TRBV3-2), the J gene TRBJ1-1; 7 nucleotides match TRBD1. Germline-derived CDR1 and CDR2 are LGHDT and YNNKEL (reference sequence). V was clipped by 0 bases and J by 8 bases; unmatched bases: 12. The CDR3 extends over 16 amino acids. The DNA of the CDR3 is TGTGCCAGCAGCCAAGAGGCCGGCAGGGGGGTTAGGGAAGCTTTCTTT. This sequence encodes CASSQEAGRGVREAFF.

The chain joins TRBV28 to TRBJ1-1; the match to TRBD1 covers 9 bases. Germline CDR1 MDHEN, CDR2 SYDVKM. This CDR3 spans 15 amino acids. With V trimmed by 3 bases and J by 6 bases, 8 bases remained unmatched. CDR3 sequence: CASSFVTGGVPEAFF. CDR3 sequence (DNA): TGTGCCAGCAGTTTCGTGACAGGGGGAGTACCTGAAGCTTTCTTT.

Written as DNA, the CDR3 is TGTGCCAGTAGTATGTGGCAGGGAGGTGGCTACACCTTC. Its translation: CASSMWQGGGYTF. The gene calls are TRBV19 and TRBJ1-2; the D gene is possibly TRBD1 (5 bases). Trimming removed 3 bases from V and 7 bases from J, with 12 bases in between. The germline V gene encodes CDR1 LNHDA and CDR2 SQIVND (reference sequence). The length of the CDR3 is 13 residues.

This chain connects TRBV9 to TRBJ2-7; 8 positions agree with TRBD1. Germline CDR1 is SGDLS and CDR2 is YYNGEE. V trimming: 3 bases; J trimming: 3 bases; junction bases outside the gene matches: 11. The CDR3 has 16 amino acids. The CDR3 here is CASSEGGQGGFYEQYF. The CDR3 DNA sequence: TGTGCCAGCAGCGAGGGCGGACAGGGAGGATTCTACGAGCAGTACTTC.

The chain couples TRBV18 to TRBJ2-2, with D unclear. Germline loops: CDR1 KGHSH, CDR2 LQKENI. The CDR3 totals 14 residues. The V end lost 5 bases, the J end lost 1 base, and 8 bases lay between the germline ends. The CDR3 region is CASSAQLNTGELFF. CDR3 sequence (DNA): TGTGCCAGCTCAGCTCAGTTGAACACCGGGGAGCTGTTTTTT.

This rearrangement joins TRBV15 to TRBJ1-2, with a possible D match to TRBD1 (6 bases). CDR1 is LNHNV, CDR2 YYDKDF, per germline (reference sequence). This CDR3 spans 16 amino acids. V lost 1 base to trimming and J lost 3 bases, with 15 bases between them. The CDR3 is CATSRAGGGVHYGYTF. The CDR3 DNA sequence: TGTGCCACCAGCAGAGCTGGGGGGGGCGTCCACTATGGCTACACCTTC.

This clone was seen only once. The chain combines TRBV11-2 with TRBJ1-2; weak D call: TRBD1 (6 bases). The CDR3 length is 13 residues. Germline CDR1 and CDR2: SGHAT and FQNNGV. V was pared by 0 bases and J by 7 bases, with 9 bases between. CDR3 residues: CASSLEQGFGYTF. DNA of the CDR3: TGTGCCAGCAGCTTAGAACAGGGCTTTGGCTACACCTTC.